These 2 T cell receptor beta chains came from one sample sequenced in a study of T cell clonality in common variable immunodeficiency. Study conclusions and caveats: Reportedly, TCR beta sequences from common variable immunodeficiency showed fewer deletions and N-nucleotide insertions.

Clones were read by immunoSEQ multiplex PCR, and TCRdb kept only the in-frame ones, dropping some. The specimen has over 30,000 clones, none found just once. Their antigen targets remain unknown. Sequenced input: peripheral blood mononuclear cells. The receptors derive from a human donor with common variable immunodeficiency.

Many counts were recorded for this clone. The observed sequence ends 3 residues before the CDR3 terminus, with the missing tail filled in from the germline J gene. This rearrangement joins TRBV14 to TRBJ2-7, with 8 bases lining up with TRBD1. Germline CDR1 is SGHDN and CDR2 is FVKESK. Trimming took 5 bases from V and 3 from J; bases not matched to a gene: 6. The CDR3 runs to 14 residues. CDR3: CASSFGTGYYEQYF. The sequenced CDR3 bases are TGTGCCAGCAGCTTCGGGACAGGTTACTACGAG.

This clone was recorded at least ten times. The read comes to an end 3 residues before the CDR3 does, leaving the germline J gene to fill in the end. The chain is built from TRBV14 and TRBJ1-2; TRBD1 agrees at 8 bases. CDR3 length equals 14 residues. J lost 4 bases, V lost 6 bases, and 7 bases had no gene match. Germline V gene lookup returns CDR1 SGHDN and CDR2 FVKESK. CDR3 sequence: CASSAGTGPYGYTF. The covered CDR3 bases are TGTGCCAGCAGTGCCGGGACAGGACCCTATGGC.